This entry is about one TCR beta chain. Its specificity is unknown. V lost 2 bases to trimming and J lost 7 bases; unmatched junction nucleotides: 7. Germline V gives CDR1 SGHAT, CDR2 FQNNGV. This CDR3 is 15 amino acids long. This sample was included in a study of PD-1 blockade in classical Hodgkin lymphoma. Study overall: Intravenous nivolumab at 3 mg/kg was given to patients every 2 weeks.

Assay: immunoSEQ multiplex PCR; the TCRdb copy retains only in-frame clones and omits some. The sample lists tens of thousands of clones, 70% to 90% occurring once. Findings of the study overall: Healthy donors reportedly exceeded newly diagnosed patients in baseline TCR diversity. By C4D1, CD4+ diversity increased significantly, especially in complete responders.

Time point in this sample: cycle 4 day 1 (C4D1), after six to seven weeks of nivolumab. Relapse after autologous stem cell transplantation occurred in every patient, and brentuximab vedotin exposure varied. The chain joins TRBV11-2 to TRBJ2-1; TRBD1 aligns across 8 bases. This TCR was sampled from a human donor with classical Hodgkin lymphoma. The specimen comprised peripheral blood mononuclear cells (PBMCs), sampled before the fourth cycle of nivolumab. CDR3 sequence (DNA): TGTGCCAGCAGCTTAAGACAGGGGATGGGGAATGAGCAGTTCTTC. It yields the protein CASSLRQGMGNEQFF.